These 6 T cell receptor beta chains share one sample of origin, sequenced in a study of T cell repertoires and Cas9 in healthy adults. TCRdb keeps only in-frame clones here, not all; method: immunoSEQ multiplex PCR. The data contain a few hundred clones, approximately 87% of them singletons. The sequenced sample was SpCas9-reactive CD4+ effector T cells (CD137+, CD154-, CD25-, CD127+) from PBMCs; culture status not recorded. The receptors shown here come from a human donor in good health.

The chain has TRBV10-3 and TRBJ2-1, with 9 bases matching TRBD1. This CDR3 is 15 amino acids long. From germline, CDR1 is ENHRY and CDR2 SYGVKD. V lost 6 bases to trimming and J lost 5 bases; unmatched junction nucleotides: 8. The CDR3 DNA reads as TGTGCCATCAGACCGGGACAGGGACGAGACAATGAGCAGTTCTTC. It is translated as CAIRPGQGRDNEQFF.

The gene calls are TRBV5-1 and TRBJ2-4, with D possibly called TRBD1 or TRBD2 (6 bases each). The germline V and J ends were trimmed by 3 bases and 4 bases, with 17 bases remaining between them. The germline V gene has CDR1 SGHRS and CDR2 YFSETQ. This CDR3 is 16 amino acids long. The CDR3 nucleotides read TGCGCCAGCAGCTATGGAGGGCAGGGGTCAAAAAACATTCAGTACTTC. It specifies CASSYGGQGSKNIQYF.

The rearrangement uses TRBV7-2 and TRBJ2-7; 12 positions agree with TRBD1. The CDR3 has 14 residues. V lost 5 bases and J lost 5; bases outside the gene matches: 4. CDR1 and CDR2 (germline): SGHTA, FQGNSA. The CDR3, as DNA: TGTGCCAGCAGCCGGGACAGGGGGCCGAACGAGCAGTACTTC. Translated, it gives CASSRDRGPNEQYF.

The CDR3 DNA follows: TGTGCCAGCAAGCGAGCCTACGAGCAGTACTTC. Its translation: CASKRAYEQYF. The rearrangement joins TRBV2 to TRBJ2-7; D not certain. The CDR3 is 11 amino acids. Trimming shortened V by 7 bases and J by 2 bases, and 6 bases separated the two germline ends. The germline gives CDR1 SNHLY, CDR2 FYNNEI.

The rearrangement links TRBV7-2 to TRBJ1-5; unclear D gene. Between the trimmed V and J ends, which lost 5 bases and 4 bases, there was a span of 12 bases. The CDR3 loop spans 14 amino acids. Germline-derived CDR1 and CDR2 are SGHTA and FQGNSA. The CDR3 DNA is TGTGCCAGCAGCCCCAATAGGTTTAATCAGCCCCAGCATTTT. This translates into CASSPNRFNQPQHF.

The chain joins TRBV7-9 to TRBJ2-3; the match to TRBD2 covers 12 bases. CDR1 SEHNR and CDR2 FQNEAQ come from the germline V gene (reference sequence). The CDR3 is 16 residues long. The J segment lost 3 bases and the V segment lost 3 bases, leaving 4 bases of the junction unmatched. CDR3 region: CASSFWTSGVTDTQYF. The CDR3 DNA reads as TGTGCCAGCAGCTTCTGGACTAGCGGGGTAACAGATACGCAGTATTTT.